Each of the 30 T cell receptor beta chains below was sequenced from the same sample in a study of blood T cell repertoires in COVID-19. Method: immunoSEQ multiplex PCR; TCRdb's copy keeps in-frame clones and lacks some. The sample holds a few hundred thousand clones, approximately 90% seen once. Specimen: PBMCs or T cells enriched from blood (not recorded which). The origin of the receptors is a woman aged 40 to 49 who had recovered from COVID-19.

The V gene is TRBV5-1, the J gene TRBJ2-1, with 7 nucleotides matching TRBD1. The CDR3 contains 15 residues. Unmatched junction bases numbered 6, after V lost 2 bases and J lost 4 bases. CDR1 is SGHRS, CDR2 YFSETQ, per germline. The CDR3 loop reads CASSFGAGGYNEQFF. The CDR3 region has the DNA TGCGCCAGCAGCTTTGGGGCAGGGGGTTACAATGAGCAGTTCTTC.

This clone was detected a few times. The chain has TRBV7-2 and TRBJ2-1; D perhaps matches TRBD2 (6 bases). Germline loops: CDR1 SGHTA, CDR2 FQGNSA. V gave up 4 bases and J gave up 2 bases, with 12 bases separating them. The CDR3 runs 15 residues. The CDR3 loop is CASSWGLPTYNEQFF. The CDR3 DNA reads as TGTGCCAGCAGCTGGGGACTCCCTACCTACAATGAGCAGTTCTTC.

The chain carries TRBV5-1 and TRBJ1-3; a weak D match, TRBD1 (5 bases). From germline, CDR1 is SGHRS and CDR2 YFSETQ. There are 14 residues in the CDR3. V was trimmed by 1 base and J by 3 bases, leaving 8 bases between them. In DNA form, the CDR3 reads TGCGCCAGCAGCTTGTCGGGGGTTGGAAACACCATATATTTT. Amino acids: CASSLSGVGNTIYF.

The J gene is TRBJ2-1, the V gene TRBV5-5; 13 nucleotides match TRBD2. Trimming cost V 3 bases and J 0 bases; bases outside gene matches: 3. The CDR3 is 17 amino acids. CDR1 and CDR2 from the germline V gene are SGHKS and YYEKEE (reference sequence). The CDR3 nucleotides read TGTGCCAGCAGCTCGGGACTAGCGGGAACCTCCTACAATGAGCAGTTCTTC. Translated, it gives CASSSGLAGTSYNEQFF. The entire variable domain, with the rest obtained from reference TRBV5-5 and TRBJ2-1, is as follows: DAGVTQSPTHLIKTRGQQVTLRCSPISGHKSVSWYQQVLGQGPQFIFQYYEKEERGRGNFPDRFSARQFPNYSSELNVNALLLGDSALYLCASSSGLAGTSYNEQFFGPGTRLTVL.

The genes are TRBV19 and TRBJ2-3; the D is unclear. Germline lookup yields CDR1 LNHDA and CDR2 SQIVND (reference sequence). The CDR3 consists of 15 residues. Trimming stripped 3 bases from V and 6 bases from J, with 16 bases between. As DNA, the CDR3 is TGTGCCAGTAGTATTGAGTCAGTGGCGAGGGATACGCAGTATTTT. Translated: CASSIESVARDTQYF.

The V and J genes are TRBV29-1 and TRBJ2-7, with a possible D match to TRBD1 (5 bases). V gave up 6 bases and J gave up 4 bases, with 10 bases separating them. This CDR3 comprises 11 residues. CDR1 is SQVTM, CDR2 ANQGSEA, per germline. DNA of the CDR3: TGCAGCGTGGCGACAGATTACGAGCAGTACTTC. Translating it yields CSVATDYEQYF.

CDR3 loop: CASSLSSWGRESRNYGYTF. In DNA form, the CDR3 reads TGTGCCAGCAGCTTATCTTCTTGGGGCAGGGAAAGTCGTAACTATGGCTACACCTTC. V and J are TRBV7-9 and TRBJ1-2; D is perhaps TRBD1 (5 bases). V gave up 2 bases and J gave up 1 base, with 23 bases separating them. The CDR3 has 19 residues. The germline V gene encodes CDR1 SEHNR and CDR2 FQNEAQ (reference sequence).

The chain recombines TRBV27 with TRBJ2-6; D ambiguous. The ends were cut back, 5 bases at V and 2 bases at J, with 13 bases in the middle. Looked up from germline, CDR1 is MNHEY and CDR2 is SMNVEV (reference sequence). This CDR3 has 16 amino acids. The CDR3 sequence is CASSRNWAAGANVLTF. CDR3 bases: TGTGCCAGCAGTCGAAATTGGGCCGCTGGGGCCAACGTCCTGACTTTC.

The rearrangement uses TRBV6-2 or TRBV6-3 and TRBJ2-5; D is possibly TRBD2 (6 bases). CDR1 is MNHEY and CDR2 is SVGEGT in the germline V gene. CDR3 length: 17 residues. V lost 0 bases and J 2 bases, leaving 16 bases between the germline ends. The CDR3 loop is CASSYSLGGKVQETQYF. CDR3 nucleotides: TGTGCCAGCAGTTACTCTCTCGGCGGGAAGGTGCAAGAGACCCAGTACTTC.

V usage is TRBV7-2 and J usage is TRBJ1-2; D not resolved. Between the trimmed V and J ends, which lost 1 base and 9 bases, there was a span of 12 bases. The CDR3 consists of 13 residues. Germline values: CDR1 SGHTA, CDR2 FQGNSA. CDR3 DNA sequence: TGTGCCAGCAGCTTAGACGGGGTAGGGAGCTACACCTTC. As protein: CASSLDGVGSYTF.

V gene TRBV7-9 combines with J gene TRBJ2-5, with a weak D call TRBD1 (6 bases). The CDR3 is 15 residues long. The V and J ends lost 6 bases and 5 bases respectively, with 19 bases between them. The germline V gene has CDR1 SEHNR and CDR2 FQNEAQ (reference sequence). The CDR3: CASRRSSGVGETQYF. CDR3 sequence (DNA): TGTGCCAGCAGACGTAGCTCAGGGGTCGGGGAGACCCAGTACTTC.

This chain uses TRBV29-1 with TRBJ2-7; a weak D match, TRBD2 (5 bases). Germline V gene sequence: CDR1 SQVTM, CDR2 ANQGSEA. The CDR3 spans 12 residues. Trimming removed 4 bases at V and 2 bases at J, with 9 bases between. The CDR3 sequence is CSVGSAAYEQYF. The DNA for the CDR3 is TGCAGCGTTGGGTCAGCGGCCTACGAGCAGTACTTC.

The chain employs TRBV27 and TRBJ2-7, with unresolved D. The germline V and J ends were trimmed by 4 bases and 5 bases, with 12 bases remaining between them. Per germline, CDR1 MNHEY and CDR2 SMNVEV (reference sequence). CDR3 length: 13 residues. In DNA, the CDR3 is TGTGCCAGCAGTTCTACGCCCCTTAACGAGCAGTACTTC. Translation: CASSSTPLNEQYF.

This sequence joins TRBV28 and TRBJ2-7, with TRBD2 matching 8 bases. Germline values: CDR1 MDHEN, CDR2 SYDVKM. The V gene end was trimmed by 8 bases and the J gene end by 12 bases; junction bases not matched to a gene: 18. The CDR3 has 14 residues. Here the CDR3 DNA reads TGTGCCAGCCGACCGGGACTAGGAGGAAGTAAAGGGTACTTC. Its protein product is CASRPGLGGSKGYF.

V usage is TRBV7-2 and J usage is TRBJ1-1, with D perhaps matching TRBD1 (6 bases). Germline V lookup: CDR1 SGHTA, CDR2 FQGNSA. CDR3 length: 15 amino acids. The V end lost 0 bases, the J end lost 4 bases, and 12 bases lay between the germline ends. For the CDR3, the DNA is TGTGCCAGCAGCTTAGCGGGGGCGCGGAGCACTGAAGCTTTCTTT. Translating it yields CASSLAGARSTEAFF.

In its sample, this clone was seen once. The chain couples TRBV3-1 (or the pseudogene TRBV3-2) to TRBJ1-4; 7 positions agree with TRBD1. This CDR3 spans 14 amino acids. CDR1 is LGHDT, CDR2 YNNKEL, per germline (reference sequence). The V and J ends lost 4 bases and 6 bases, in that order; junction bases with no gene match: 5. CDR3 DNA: TGTGCCAGCAGCCCGACAGGGTACGATGAAAAACTGTTTTTT. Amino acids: CASSPTGYDEKLFF.

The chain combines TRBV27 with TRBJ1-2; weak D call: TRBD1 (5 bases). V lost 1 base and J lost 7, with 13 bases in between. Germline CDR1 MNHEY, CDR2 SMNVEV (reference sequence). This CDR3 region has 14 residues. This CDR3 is CASSLFPRVGGYTF. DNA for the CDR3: TGTGCCAGCAGTTTATTCCCCAGGGTCGGTGGCTACACCTTC.

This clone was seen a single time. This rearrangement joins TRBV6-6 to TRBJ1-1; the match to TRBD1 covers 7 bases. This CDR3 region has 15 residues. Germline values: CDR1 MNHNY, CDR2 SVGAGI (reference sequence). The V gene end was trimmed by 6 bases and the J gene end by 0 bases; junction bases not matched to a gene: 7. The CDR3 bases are TGTGCCAGCAGCTGGTACAGGGGCCTGAACACTGAAGCTTTCTTT. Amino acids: CASSWYRGLNTEAFF.

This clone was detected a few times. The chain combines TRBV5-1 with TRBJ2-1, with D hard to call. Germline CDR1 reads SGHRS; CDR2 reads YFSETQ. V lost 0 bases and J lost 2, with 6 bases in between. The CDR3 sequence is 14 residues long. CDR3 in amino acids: CASSLVPAYNEQFF. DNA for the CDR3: TGCGCCAGCAGCTTGGTACCAGCCTACAATGAGCAGTTCTTC.

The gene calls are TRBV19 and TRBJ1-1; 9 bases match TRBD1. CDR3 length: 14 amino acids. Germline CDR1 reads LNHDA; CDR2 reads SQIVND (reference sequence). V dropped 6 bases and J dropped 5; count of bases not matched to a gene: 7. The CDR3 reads CASSYRGRMTEAFF. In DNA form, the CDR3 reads TGTGCCAGTAGCTACAGGGGGCGGATGACTGAAGCTTTCTTT.

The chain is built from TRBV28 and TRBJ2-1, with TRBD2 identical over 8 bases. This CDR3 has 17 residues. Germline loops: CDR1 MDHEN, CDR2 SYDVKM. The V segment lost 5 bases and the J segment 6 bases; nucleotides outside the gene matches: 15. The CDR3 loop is CASSRRDTLAGTNEQFF. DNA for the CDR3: TGTGCCAGCAGTAGAAGGGACACTTTAGCGGGGACCAATGAGCAGTTCTTC.

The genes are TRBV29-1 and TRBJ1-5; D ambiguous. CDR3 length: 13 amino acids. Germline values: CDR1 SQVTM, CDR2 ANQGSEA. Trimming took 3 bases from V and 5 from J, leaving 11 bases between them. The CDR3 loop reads CSVEVRGDQPQHF. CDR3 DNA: TGCAGCGTTGAGGTTCGGGGTGATCAGCCCCAGCATTTT.

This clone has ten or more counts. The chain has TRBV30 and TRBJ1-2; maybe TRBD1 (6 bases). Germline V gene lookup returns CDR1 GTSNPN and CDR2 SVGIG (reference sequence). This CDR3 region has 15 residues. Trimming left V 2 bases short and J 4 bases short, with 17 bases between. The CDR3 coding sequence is TGTGCCTGGAGTTCCTCGGCAGGGGCGACCTATGGCTACACCTTC. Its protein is CAWSSSAGATYGYTF.

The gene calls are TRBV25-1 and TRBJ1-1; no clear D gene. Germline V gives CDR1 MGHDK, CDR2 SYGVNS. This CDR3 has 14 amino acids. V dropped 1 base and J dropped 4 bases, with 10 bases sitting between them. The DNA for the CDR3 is TGTGCCAGCAGTGAATTAGGAGGGAGCACTGAAGCTTTCTTT. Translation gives CASSELGGSTEAFF.

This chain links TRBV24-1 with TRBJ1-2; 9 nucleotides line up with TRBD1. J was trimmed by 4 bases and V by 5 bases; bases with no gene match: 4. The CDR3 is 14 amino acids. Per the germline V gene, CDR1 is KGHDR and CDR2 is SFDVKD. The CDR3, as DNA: TGTGCCACCAGTGTACAGGGGGCATTCTATGGCTACACCTTC. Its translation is CATSVQGAFYGYTF.

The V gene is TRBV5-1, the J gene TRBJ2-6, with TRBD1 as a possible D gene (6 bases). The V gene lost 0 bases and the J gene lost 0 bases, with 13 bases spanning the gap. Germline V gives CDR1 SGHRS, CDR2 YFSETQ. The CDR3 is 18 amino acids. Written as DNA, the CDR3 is TGCGCCAGCAGCTTGGGAGTGGACAGTTACTCTGGGGCCAACGTCCTGACTTTC. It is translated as CASSLGVDSYSGANVLTF.

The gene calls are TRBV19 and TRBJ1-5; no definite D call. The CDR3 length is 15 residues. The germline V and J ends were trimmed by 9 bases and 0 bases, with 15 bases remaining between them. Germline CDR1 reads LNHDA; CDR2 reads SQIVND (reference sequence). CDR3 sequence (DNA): TGTGCCAGCGCCCCACAGACATATAGCAATCAGCCCCAGCATTTT. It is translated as CASAPQTYSNQPQHF.

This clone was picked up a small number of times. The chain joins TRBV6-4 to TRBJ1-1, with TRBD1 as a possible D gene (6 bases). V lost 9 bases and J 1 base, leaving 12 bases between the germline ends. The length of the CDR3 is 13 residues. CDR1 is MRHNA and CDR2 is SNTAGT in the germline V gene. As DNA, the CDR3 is TGTGCCAGTTCGGGACACGGGAACACTGAAGCTTTCTTT. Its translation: CASSGHGNTEAFF.

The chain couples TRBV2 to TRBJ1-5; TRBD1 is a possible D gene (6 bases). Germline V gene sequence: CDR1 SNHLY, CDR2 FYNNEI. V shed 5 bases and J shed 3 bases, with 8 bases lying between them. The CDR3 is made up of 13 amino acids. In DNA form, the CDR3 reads TGTGCCAGCAGTAGGGACATCAATCAGCCCCAGCATTTT. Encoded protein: CASSRDINQPQHF.

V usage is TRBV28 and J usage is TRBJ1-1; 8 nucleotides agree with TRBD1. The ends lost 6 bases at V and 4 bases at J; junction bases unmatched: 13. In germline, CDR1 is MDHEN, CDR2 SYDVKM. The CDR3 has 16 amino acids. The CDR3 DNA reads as TGTGCCAGCAGATCACCCCGGACAGGGAGGGGCACTGAAGCTTTCTTT. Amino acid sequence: CASRSPRTGRGTEAFF.